This TCR beta chain was sequenced during a study of T-cell reconstitution after alpha-beta-depleted transplantation in children (dated by TCRdb to the mid-2010s). The study in broad terms: T-cell immune reconstitution after TCRalphabeta/CD19-depleted allogeneic hematopoietic cell transplantation in children was quantitatively tracked in the study by means of TCR repertoire profiling.

As regards this clonotype: The specificity of this receptor is unknown. No per-base quality is available; no much larger clone lies one base away.

The library was generated by PCR. Sequencer: Illumina HiSeq 2500. Molecular barcoding was employed in the preparation of TCR libraries, with unique molecular identifiers being used to normalize TCRbeta repertoire quantification. The public reads were quality trimmed at Q25 with fastp and then assembled into clones with MiXCR by TCRdb, keeping productive beta chains. Entries that share a CDR3 protein sequence are merged under the most common genes and DNA. This sample gives 250,000 to 300,000 distinct CDR3 sequences in total; around 9.6% of them show up just once. The ten top clones hold roughly 9.1% of the sample. This TCR derives from a human donor who donated a stem cell graft to a child with SCID. Sequences were derived from PBMCs from the stem cell graft donor, sampled from the stem cell graft.

The DNA is as follows: TGCAGCGTTGTTGATTACGGGACTAGTGACTCTATTTCCTACGAGCAGTACTTC. It specifies CSVVDYGTSDSISYEQYF. This sequence uses TRBV29-1 and TRBJ2-7, and TRBD2 matches 8 of the central bases. Compared with germline, V lacks 4 bases and J lacks 1 base; bases without a gene match: 18. The germline V gene encodes CDR1 SQVTM and CDR2 ANQGSEA. Including the terminal cysteine and phenylalanine, the CDR3 comprises 18 residues. The kept DNA is CDR3 alone, 54 bases in frame from the first base.